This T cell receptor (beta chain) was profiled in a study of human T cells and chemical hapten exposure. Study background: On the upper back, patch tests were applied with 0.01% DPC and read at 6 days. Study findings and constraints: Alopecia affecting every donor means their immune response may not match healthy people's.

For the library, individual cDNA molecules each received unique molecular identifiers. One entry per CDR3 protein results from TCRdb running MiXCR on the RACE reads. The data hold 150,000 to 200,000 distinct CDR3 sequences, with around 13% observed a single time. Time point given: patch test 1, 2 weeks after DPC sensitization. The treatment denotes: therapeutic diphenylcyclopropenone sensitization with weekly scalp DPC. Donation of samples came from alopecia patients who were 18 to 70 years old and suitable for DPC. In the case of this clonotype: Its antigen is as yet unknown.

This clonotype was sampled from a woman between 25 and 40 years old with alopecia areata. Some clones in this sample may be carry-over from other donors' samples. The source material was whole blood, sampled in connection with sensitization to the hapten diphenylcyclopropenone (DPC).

In DNA form, the CDR3 reads TGCGCCAGCAGCCAAGACGCGGGACAGGTAGGCACTGAAGCTTTCTTT. Translation: CASSQDAGQVGTEAFF. The gene calls are TRBV4-3 and TRBJ1-1; 8 nucleotides agree with TRBD1. The CDR3 has 16 residues. V was pared by 0 bases and J by 4 bases, with 7 bases of the junction left unmatched. CDR1 and CDR2 (germline): LGHNA, YSLEER.